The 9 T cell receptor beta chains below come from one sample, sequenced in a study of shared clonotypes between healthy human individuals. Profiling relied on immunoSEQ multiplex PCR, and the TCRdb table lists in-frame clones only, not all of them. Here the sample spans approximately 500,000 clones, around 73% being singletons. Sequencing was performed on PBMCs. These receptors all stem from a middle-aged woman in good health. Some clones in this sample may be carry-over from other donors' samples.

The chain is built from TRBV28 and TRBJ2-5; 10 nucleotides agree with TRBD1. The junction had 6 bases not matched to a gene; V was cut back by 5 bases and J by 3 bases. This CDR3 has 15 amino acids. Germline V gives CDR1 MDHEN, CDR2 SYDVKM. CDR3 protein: CASSPAGTGEETQYF. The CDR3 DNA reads TGTGCCAGCAGTCCGGCCGGGACAGGGGAAGAGACCCAGTACTTC.

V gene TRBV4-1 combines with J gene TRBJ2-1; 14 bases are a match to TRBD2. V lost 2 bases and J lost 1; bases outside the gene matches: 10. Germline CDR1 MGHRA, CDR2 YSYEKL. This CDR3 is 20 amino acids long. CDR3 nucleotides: TGCGCCAGCAGCCAATCCCGACTAGCGGGAGGGCCGGGATCCTACAATGAGCAGTTCTTC. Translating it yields CASSQSRLAGGPGSYNEQFF.

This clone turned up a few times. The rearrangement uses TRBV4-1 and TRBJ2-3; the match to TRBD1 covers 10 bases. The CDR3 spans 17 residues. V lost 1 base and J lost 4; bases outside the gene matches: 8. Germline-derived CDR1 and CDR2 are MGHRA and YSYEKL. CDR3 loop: CASSQASGQGPADTQYF. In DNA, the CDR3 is TGCGCCAGCAGCCAAGCCTCGGGACAGGGGCCAGCAGATACGCAGTATTTT.

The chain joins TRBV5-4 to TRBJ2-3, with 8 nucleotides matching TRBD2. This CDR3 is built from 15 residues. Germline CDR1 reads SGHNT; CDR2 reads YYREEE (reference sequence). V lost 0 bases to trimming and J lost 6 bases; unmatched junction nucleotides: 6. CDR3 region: CASSLGLARVDTQYF. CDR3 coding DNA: TGTGCCAGCAGCTTGGGACTAGCGCGGGTGGATACGCAGTATTTT.

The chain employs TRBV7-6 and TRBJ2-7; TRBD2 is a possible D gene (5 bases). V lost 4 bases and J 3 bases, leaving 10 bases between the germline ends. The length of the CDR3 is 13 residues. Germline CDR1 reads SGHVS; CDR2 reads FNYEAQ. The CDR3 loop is CASSYGLNYEQYF. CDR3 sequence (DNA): TGTGCCAGCAGCTACGGACTCAACTACGAGCAGTACTTC.

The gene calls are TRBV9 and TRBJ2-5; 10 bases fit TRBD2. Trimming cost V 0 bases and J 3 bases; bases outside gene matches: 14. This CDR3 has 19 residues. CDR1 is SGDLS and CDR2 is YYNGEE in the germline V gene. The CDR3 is CASSVEYLAGDLEKETQYF. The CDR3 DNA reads TGTGCCAGCAGCGTAGAATACCTAGCGGGAGATTTGGAGAAAGAGACCCAGTACTTC.

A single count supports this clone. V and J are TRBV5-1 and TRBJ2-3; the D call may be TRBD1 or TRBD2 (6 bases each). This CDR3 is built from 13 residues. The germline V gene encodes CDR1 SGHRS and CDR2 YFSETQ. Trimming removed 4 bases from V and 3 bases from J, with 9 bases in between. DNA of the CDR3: TGCGCCAGCAGCGGAGGGGGGACAGATACGCAGTATTTT. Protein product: CASSGGGTDTQYF.

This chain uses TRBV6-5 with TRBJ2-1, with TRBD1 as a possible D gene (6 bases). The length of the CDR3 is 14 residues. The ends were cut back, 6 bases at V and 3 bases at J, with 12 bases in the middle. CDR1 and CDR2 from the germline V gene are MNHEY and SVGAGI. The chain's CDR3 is CASSLRGNYNEQFF. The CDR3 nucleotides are TGTGCCAGCAGCCTCAGGGGCAACTACAATGAGCAGTTCTTC.

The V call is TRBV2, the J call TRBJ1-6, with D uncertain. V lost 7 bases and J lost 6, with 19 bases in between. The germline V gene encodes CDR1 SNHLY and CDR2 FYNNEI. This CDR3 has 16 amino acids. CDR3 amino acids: CASTPRQGGINSPLHF. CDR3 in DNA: TGTGCCAGCACCCCGAGACAAGGCGGAATTAATTCACCCCTCCACTTT.